The 27 T cell receptor beta chains reported below all come from one sample, sequenced in a study of shared clonotypes between healthy human individuals (dated by TCRdb to about 2020). Library preparation used the immunoSEQ multiplex PCR assay. Entries here come from immuneACCESS through TCRdb and include only in-frame sequences with V and J called. Some clones fail to appear in such tables; in the studies checked, an unresolved V gene covers under half of the shortfall, and the cause of the remainder is unknown. The sample records some 2.1 million clones, 85% to 95% of which are singletons. 0.9% to 1.3% of the sample comes from the top ten. For the CD8 naive samples, CD45RO-negative cells were positively selected for CCR7, yielding a CD45RA+CCR7+ population from which TemRA cells were excluded. The material sequenced was naive CD8+ T cells sorted from blood. Read against the paper, the sample's cell subset or site label means: CD45RA+CCR7+. These TCRs come from a man between 18 and 35 years old in good health.

J is TRBJ2-3 and V is TRBV10-1, with a tentative D call TRBD2 (5 bases). This CDR3 contains 16 residues. V lost 2 bases to trimming and J lost 1 base, with 13 bases between them. Germline lookup yields CDR1 WNHNN and CDR2 SYGVQD (reference sequence). CDR3 residues: CASSETWERGTDTQYF. Here the CDR3 DNA reads TGCGCCAGCAGTGAGACGTGGGAGAGGGGCACAGATACGCAGTATTTT.

This clone was seen only once. The chain couples TRBV4-1 to TRBJ1-1; D might be TRBD1 (5 bases). There are 15 residues in the CDR3. Germline assignment: CDR1 MGHRA and CDR2 YSYEKL. The V and J ends lost 1 base and 5 bases respectively, with 14 bases between them. Here the CDR3 DNA reads TGCGCCAGCAGCCAAGGGATTCTCGGGGGAACTGAAGCTTTCTTT. Translation: CASSQGILGGTEAFF.

In the case of this clone: Other nucleotide sequences from this sample produce the same CDR3. The gene calls are TRBV6-5 and TRBJ2-7; tentative D call: TRBD2 (6 bases). Trimming shortened V by 2 bases and J by 1 base, and 9 bases separated the two germline ends. CDR3 size: 14 residues. Germline V CDR1 and CDR2: MNHEY, SVGAGI. The CDR3 DNA reads TGTGCCAGCAGTTACGGCGGGGTTTCCTACGAGCAGTACTTC. Its protein product is CASSYGGVSYEQYF.

This sequence joins TRBV9 and TRBJ2-7; the match to TRBD1 covers 7 bases. CDR1 and CDR2 (germline): SGDLS, YYNGEE. V lost 4 bases and J lost 2; bases outside the gene matches: 6. The CDR3 has 14 residues. In nucleotides, the CDR3 is TGTGCCAGCAGCCCCCCGACAGGGACCTACGAGCAGTACTTC. Translated, it gives CASSPPTGTYEQYF. The full variable domain, its missing parts supplied by reference TRBV9 and TRBJ2-7, is DSGVTQTPKHLITATGQRVTLRCSPRSGDLSVYWYQQSLDQGLQFLIQYYNGEERAKGNILERFSAQQFPDLHSELNLSSLELGDSALYFCASSPPTGTYEQYFGPGTRLTVT.

The J gene is TRBJ2-7, the V gene TRBV5-1; D is possibly TRBD1 (6 bases). The CDR3 runs 15 residues. With 1 base removed from V and 2 bases from J, the gap between germline ends came to 13 bases. Germline assignment: CDR1 SGHRS and CDR2 YFSETQ. CDR3: CASSLFAGETYEQYF. CDR3 coding DNA: TGCGCCAGCAGCTTGTTTGCAGGGGAGACCTACGAGCAGTACTTC.

The chain combines TRBV5-1 with TRBJ2-1; TRBD2 matches 10 bases. The ends lost 4 bases at V and 5 bases at J; junction bases unmatched: 9. This CDR3 spans 16 amino acids. CDR1 SGHRS and CDR2 YFSETQ come from the germline V gene. This CDR3 reads CASSTSLAGPDNEQFF. CDR3 nucleotide sequence: TGCGCCAGCAGCACCTCACTAGCGGGACCGGACAATGAGCAGTTCTTC.

V usage is TRBV10-2 and J usage is TRBJ2-7; 9 bases are a match to TRBD1. The germline V gene has CDR1 WSHSY and CDR2 SAAADI. Trimming at V came to 6 bases and at J to 0 bases, leaving 3 bases not matched to a gene. This CDR3 has 14 residues. The CDR3 is CASSRDRDSYEQYF. CDR3 DNA sequence: TGCGCCAGCAGCCGGGACAGGGACTCCTACGAGCAGTACTTC.

The rearrangement uses TRBV6-1 and TRBJ1-5; 7 nucleotides align to TRBD1. The CDR3 runs 15 residues. The germline CDR1 and CDR2 sequences are MNHNS and SASEGT. J was trimmed by 6 bases and V by 1 base; bases with no gene match: 6. Here the CDR3 reads CASSEVRGHGQPQHF. In nucleotides, the CDR3 is TGTGCCAGCAGTGAAGTTAGGGGGCACGGTCAGCCCCAGCATTTT.

The gene calls are TRBV15 and TRBJ1-3; a possible D gene is TRBD1 (5 bases). Germline assignment: CDR1 LNHNV and CDR2 YYDKDF (reference sequence). This CDR3 is built from 16 residues. V lost 0 bases, J lost 7 bases, and 16 bases lay in between. The CDR3 DNA is TGTGCCACCAGCAGAGATTTAAGGGACCCCGCGAACACCATATATTTT. Translated: CATSRDLRDPANTIYF.

The V call is TRBV10-2, the J call TRBJ2-7; 16 bases map to TRBD2. CDR1 is WSHSY and CDR2 is SAAADI in the germline V gene. V trimming: 7 bases; J trimming: 4 bases; junction bases outside the gene matches: 10. This CDR3 contains 17 residues. CDR3 region: CASNSPGLAGGVYEQYF. DNA of the CDR3: TGCGCCAGCAACTCTCCGGGACTAGCGGGAGGGGTGTACGAGCAGTACTTC.

The chain joins TRBV6-6 to TRBJ2-1, with unresolved D. The CDR3 extends over 10 amino acids. V was pared by 6 bases and J by 6 bases, with 3 bases between. Germline V gene sequence: CDR1 MNHNY, CDR2 SVGAGI (reference sequence). The CDR3 spells CASSSNEQFF. CDR3 in DNA: TGTGCCAGCAGCAGCAATGAGCAGTTCTTC.

A word on this clone: A read error may produce the germline difference seen at one junction end. The chain has TRBV4-3 and TRBJ1-2; 8 bases fit TRBD1. The V gene's germline CDR1 is LGHNA and CDR2 YSLEER. There are 13 residues in the CDR3. CDR3 in amino acids: CASSHDRGYDYTF. The CDR3 nucleotides read TGCGCCAGCAGCCACGACAGGGGCTATGACTACACCTTC.

The chain recombines TRBV28 with TRBJ1-5, with 7 positions matching TRBD1. Germline assignment: CDR1 MDHEN and CDR2 SYDVKM. V was pared by 7 bases and J by 0 bases, with 9 bases of the junction left unmatched. This CDR3 contains 16 residues. CDR3 coding DNA: TGTGCCAGCACTCCCGTGACAGGGTTTAGCAATCAGCCCCAGCATTTT. Protein product: CASTPVTGFSNQPQHF.

V and J are TRBV4-3 and TRBJ2-5; TRBD2 agrees at 11 bases. The V segment lost 4 bases and the J segment 9 bases; nucleotides outside the gene matches: 10. The germline V gene has CDR1 LGHNA and CDR2 YSLEER. The CDR3 has 15 amino acids. CDR3 region: CASSRLLAGEYPQYF. The CDR3 region has the DNA TGCGCCAGCAGCCGATTACTAGCGGGAGAGTATCCCCAGTACTTC.

The CDR3 spells CSVWTTYEQYF. CDR3 bases: TGCAGCGTTTGGACTACCTACGAGCAGTACTTC. The rearrangement joins TRBV29-1 to TRBJ2-7; possible D gene TRBD2, 6 bases. The germline CDR1 and CDR2 sequences are SQVTM and ANQGSEA. The V end lost 5 bases, the J end lost 2 bases, and 7 bases lay between the germline ends. The CDR3 loop spans 11 amino acids.

The rearrangement uses TRBV27 and TRBJ2-7; 9 bases agree with TRBD1. The CDR3 has 15 residues. The V gene end was trimmed by 2 bases and the J gene end by 3 bases; junction bases not matched to a gene: 5. CDR1 and CDR2 (germline): MNHEY, SMNVEV (reference sequence). The CDR3 DNA follows: TGTGCCAGCAGTTTAATAACAGGGGGCGTCTACGAGCAGTACTTC. This gives the protein CASSLITGGVYEQYF.

J is TRBJ2-7 and V is TRBV2, with 7 bases that match TRBD1. V lost 6 bases to trimming and J lost 4 bases; unmatched junction nucleotides: 3. CDR3 length: 12 residues. The germline CDR1 and CDR2 sequences are SNHLY and FYNNEI. The CDR3 spells CASSDREYEQYF. For the CDR3, the DNA is TGTGCCAGCAGCGACAGGGAATACGAGCAGTACTTC.

The chain is built from TRBV9 and TRBJ2-3; 12 bases map to TRBD2. Looked up from germline, CDR1 is SGDLS and CDR2 is YYNGEE. V lost 4 bases to trimming and J lost 0 bases; unmatched junction nucleotides: 6. The CDR3 sequence is 17 residues long. CDR3: CASSIGLAGISTDTQYF. CDR3 nucleotide sequence: TGTGCCAGCAGCATCGGACTAGCGGGAATTAGCACAGATACGCAGTATTTT. Combining the CDR3 with reference TRBV9 and TRBJ2-3 gives the whole variable domain DSGVTQTPKHLITATGQRVTLRCSPRSGDLSVYWYQQSLDQGLQFLIQYYNGEERAKGNILERFSAQQFPDLHSELNLSSLELGDSALYFCASSIGLAGISTDTQYFGPGTRLTVL.

On this clone itself: The same CDR3 arises from other DNA sequences in this sample as well. The V call is TRBV7-3, the J call TRBJ2-5; possibly TRBD2 for D (6 bases). V lost 0 bases to trimming and J lost 4 bases, with 9 bases between them. Germline CDR1 SGHTA, CDR2 FQGTGA. The CDR3 contains 14 residues. The CDR3: CASSLTGTGETQYF. The CDR3 DNA sequence: TGTGCCAGCAGCTTAACTGGGACTGGAGAGACCCAGTACTTC. Combining the CDR3 with reference TRBV7-3 and TRBJ2-5 gives the whole variable domain GAGVSQTPSNKVTEKGKYVELRCDPISGHTALYWYRQSLGQGPEFLIYFQGTGAADDSGLPNDRFFAVRPEGSVSTLKIQRTERGDSAVYLCASSLTGTGETQYFGPGTRLLVL.

The chain combines TRBV9 with TRBJ2-1; D may be TRBD2 (5 bases). CDR1 and CDR2 from the germline V gene are SGDLS and YYNGEE. V lost 5 bases and J lost 5, with 11 bases in between. CDR3 length equals 13 residues. CDR3 region: CASREGGNNEQFF. DNA for the CDR3: TGTGCCAGCAGAGAAGGAGGCAACAATGAGCAGTTCTTC.

Notes on this clone: Distinct nucleotide sequences in the sample also encode this CDR3. The gene calls are TRBV7-9 and TRBJ2-5, with 7 bases that match TRBD1. The germline CDR1 and CDR2 sequences are SEHNR and FQNEAQ (reference sequence). Trimming removed 5 bases from V and 2 bases from J; junction bases left unmatched: 5. This CDR3 has 14 residues. The chain's CDR3 is CASSRTGAQETQYF. CDR3 nucleotides: TGTGCCAGCAGCCGGACAGGCGCACAAGAGACCCAGTACTTC. The whole variable domain, remainder taken from reference TRBV7-9 and TRBJ2-5, is DTGVSQNPRHKITKRGQNVTFRCDPISEHNRLYWYRQTLGQGPEFLTYFQNEAQLEKSRLLSDRFSAERPKGSFSTLEIQRTEQGDSAMYLCASSRTGAQETQYFGPGTRLLVL.

V is TRBV10-1 and J is TRBJ2-7, with 9 bases fitting TRBD2. The CDR3 totals 15 residues. V shed 0 bases, J shed 6 bases, and the junction held 6 bases outside the gene matches. Germline V gives CDR1 WNHNN, CDR2 SYGVQD (reference sequence). The CDR3 loop is CASSESGGRAPEQYF. In DNA, the CDR3 is TGCGCCAGCAGTGAGTCGGGCGGGAGGGCCCCCGAGCAGTACTTC.

The chain combines TRBV9 with TRBJ2-2; 8 bases align to TRBD1. The CDR3 runs to 14 residues. V shed 3 bases and J 4 bases; nucleotides not matched to a gene: 2. Germline CDR1 is SGDLS and CDR2 is YYNGEE. The CDR3 nucleotides are TGTGCCAGCAGCGAGGACAGGGCCACCGGGGAGCTGTTTTTT. This encodes CASSEDRATGELFF.

The rearrangement joins TRBV19 to TRBJ1-1, with D perhaps matching TRBD1 (6 bases). Germline CDR1 is LNHDA and CDR2 is SQIVND (reference sequence). The CDR3 extends over 16 amino acids. V lost 4 bases, J lost 3 bases, and 18 bases lay in between. The CDR3 protein is CASSNPYEGGDTEAFF. The CDR3 DNA sequence: TGTGCCAGTAGTAACCCCTATGAGGGGGGCGACACTGAAGCTTTCTTT.

The J gene is TRBJ2-7, the V gene TRBV10-2; 7 nucleotides match TRBD1. The CDR3 contains 14 residues. Germline CDR1 reads WSHSY; CDR2 reads SAAADI. The trim removed 3 bases at V and 6 bases at J, leaving 8 bases unmatched. CDR3 in amino acids: CASSDTGVLVEQYF. CDR3 nucleotide sequence: TGCGCCAGCAGTGACACAGGGGTCCTAGTCGAGCAGTACTTC.

The chain recombines TRBV7-9 with TRBJ1-1; D is uncertain. The V gene lost 1 base and the J gene lost 0 bases, with 9 bases spanning the gap. CDR3 length equals 15 residues. Germline values: CDR1 SEHNR, CDR2 FQNEAQ (reference sequence). The CDR3 loop reads CASSLEMDLNTEAFF. CDR3 sequence (DNA): TGTGCCAGCAGCTTAGAGATGGACCTGAACACTGAAGCTTTCTTT.

The chain uses TRBV10-3 and TRBJ2-6; D gene unclear. In germline, CDR1 is ENHRY, CDR2 SYGVKD. V gave up 1 base and J gave up 3 bases, with 16 bases separating them. The CDR3 runs to 18 residues. The chain's CDR3 is CAISELVESALGANVLTF. As DNA, the CDR3 is TGTGCCATCAGTGAGTTGGTGGAGTCAGCTCTTGGGGCCAACGTCCTGACTTTC.